The 18 T cell receptor beta chains in this list originate from one sample, sequenced in a study of T cell clonality in common variable immunodeficiency. Overall study findings and caveats: Fewer deletions and N-nucleotide insertions were reportedly seen in common variable immunodeficiency TCR beta sequences.

This table comes from immunoSEQ multiplex PCR, and its TCRdb copy is limited to in-frame clones, with some not included. Singletons are absent from the sample, which has around 19,000 clones. These receptors have no known antigen. The sequenced sample consisted of peripheral blood mononuclear cells. The source of these receptors is a human donor with common variable immunodeficiency.

This clone appeared a few times. The read ends 3 residues before the CDR3 terminus; that terminus is restored from the germline J gene. This chain connects TRBV6-2 or TRBV6-3 to TRBJ1-5, with 7 bases identical to TRBD1. The CDR3 contains 13 residues. V lost 6 bases and J lost 5; bases outside the gene matches: 4. CDR1 and CDR2 (germline): MNHEY, SVGEGT. The part of the CDR3 DNA that was read is TGTGCCAGCAGCTTAGGGGGCTATCAGCCC. Translation gives CASSLGGYQP. The CDR3, in full, reads CASSLGGYQPQHF.

The sample holds many counts of this clone. This CDR3 reads CASRPGVGVPGNTIYF. The sequenced part of the CDR3 DNA is TGCGCCAGCAGACCAGGAGTCGGGGTCCCTGGAAACACC. The V call is TRBV4-1, the J call TRBJ1-3; D is unclear. The CDR3 end is not reached by the read, which stops 3 residues before it; the germline J gene fills it in. The CDR3 is 16 residues long. Germline V lookup: CDR1 MGHRA, CDR2 YSYEKL. V dropped 6 bases and J dropped 2 bases, with 17 bases sitting between them.

This clone was seen ten or more times. Sequencing ends 3 residues short of the CDR3 end; the germline J gene provides the rest. The genes are TRBV19 and TRBJ1-1; D possibly corresponds to TRBD1 (6 bases). V lost 10 bases and J lost 1, with 19 bases in between. The CDR3 loop spans 15 amino acids. Germline V gives CDR1 LNHDA, CDR2 SQIVND (reference sequence). The sequenced CDR3 bases are TGTGCCACTAATCGGGGAGGGGGACCGAACACTGAA. Translating gives CATNRGGGPNTE. The whole CDR3 reads CATNRGGGPNTEAFF.

In this sample, this clone turned up a few times. The CDR3 is CASSLEITSGGELFF. The CDR3 bases that were read are TGTGCCAGCAGCTTAGAAATAACTAGCGGGGGGGAG. This rearrangement joins TRBV7-6 to TRBJ2-2, with 9 bases lining up with TRBD2. The read ends 3 residues early relative to the CDR3; the germline J gene fills the gap. Germline assignment: CDR1 SGHVS and CDR2 FNYEAQ. This CDR3 has 15 amino acids. V shed 1 base, J shed 8 bases, and the junction held 5 bases outside the gene matches.

This clone was seen ten or more times. The read stops 3 residues short of the end of the CDR3; the missing end is completed from the germline J gene. The rearrangement joins TRBV6-2 or TRBV6-3 to TRBJ2-5; 7 nucleotides align to TRBD2. There are 16 residues in the CDR3. Trimming cost V 6 bases and J 5 bases; bases outside gene matches: 15. Germline assignment: CDR1 MNHEY and CDR2 SVGEGT. The CDR3 loop is CASSLAGLLGGETQYF. The sequenced CDR3 bases are TGTGCCAGCAGCTTGGCGGGCCTCCTCGGGGGGGAGACC.

This clone showed up many times. The read comes to an end 3 residues before the CDR3 does, leaving the germline J gene to fill in the end. The V and J genes are TRBV14 and TRBJ1-1; the D is unclear. The germline V and J ends were trimmed by 1 base and 5 bases, with 8 bases remaining between them. This CDR3 has 13 residues. The germline V gene has CDR1 SGHDN and CDR2 FVKESK. Here the CDR3 reads CASSQAPGTEAFF. CDR3 bases read: TGTGCCAGCAGCCAAGCCCCGGGGACTGAA.

Only a few counts were recorded for this clone. The read comes to an end 3 residues before the CDR3 does, leaving the germline J gene to fill in the end. This chain joins TRBV30 and TRBJ2-5, with TRBD1 identical over 8 bases. The CDR3 has 14 residues. V lost 4 bases, J lost 4 bases, and 8 bases stayed unmatched. Germline V gene data show CDR1 as GTSNPN and CDR2 as SVGIG (reference sequence). Partial CDR3 DNA: TGTGCCTGGACGAACAGGGGGTGGGGAGAGACC. The encoded protein is CAWTNRGWGET. The full CDR3 sequence reads CAWTNRGWGETQYF.

On this clone itself: With the read ending 3 residues before the CDR3 end, the germline J gene is used to fill in that end. This sequence joins TRBV7-6 and TRBJ1-1, with 7 bases lining up with TRBD1. This CDR3 comprises 14 residues. J was trimmed by 1 base and V by 5 bases; bases with no gene match: 4. Germline loops: CDR1 SGHVS, CDR2 FNYEAQ. The CDR3 reads CASSARQGNTEAFF. The part of the CDR3 DNA that was read is TGTGCCAGCAGCGCCCGACAGGGGAACACTGAA.

A note on this clone: The sequenced fragment ends 3 residues before the CDR3 boundary, so the rest is inferred from the germline J gene. The genes are TRBV5-1 and TRBJ2-3; 13 bases align to TRBD2. V was pared by 3 bases and J by 6 bases, with 4 bases of the junction left unmatched. Germline V gene lookup returns CDR1 SGHRS and CDR2 YFSETQ. This CDR3 is 15 amino acids long. The covered CDR3 bases are TGCGCCAGCAGCTCCGGACTAGCGGGGGACGATACG. This encodes CASSSGLAGDDT. The full CDR3 reads CASSSGLAGDDTQYF. The full variable domain, with the rest looked up from reference TRBV5-1 and TRBJ2-3, is KAGVTQTPRYLIKTRGQQVTLSCSPISGHRSVSWYQQTPGQGLQFLFEYFSETQRNKGNFPGRFSGRQFSNSRSEMNVSTLELGDSALYLCASSSGLAGDDTQYFGPGTRLTVL.

Of note for this clone: With the read ending 3 residues before the CDR3 end, the germline J gene is used to fill in that end. The chain carries TRBV5-6 and TRBJ1-4; 7 nucleotides match TRBD1. Germline CDR1 SGHDT, CDR2 YYEEEE. Unmatched junction bases numbered 8, after V lost 4 bases and J lost 5 bases. The CDR3 is made up of 15 amino acids. The CDR3 bases that were read are TGTGCCAGCAGCCCCTCCGGGACAGCAAATGAAAAA. Its protein is CASSPSGTANEK. The entire CDR3 reads CASSPSGTANEKLFF. Looking up the rest from reference TRBV5-6 and TRBJ1-4 gives the full variable domain: DAGVTQSPTHLIKTRGQQVTLRCSPKSGHDTVSWYQQALGQGPQFIFQYYEEEERQRGNFPDRFSGHQFPNYSSELNVNALLLGDSALYLCASSPSGTANEKLFFGSGTQLSVL.

A word on this clone: With the read ending 3 residues before the CDR3 end, the germline J gene is used to fill in that end. The chain has TRBV18 and TRBJ2-3; 7 bases align to TRBD2. This CDR3 has 15 amino acids. Trimming removed 2 bases from V and 0 bases from J; junction bases left unmatched: 2. Germline-derived CDR1 and CDR2 are KGHSH and LQKENI. CDR3 bases read: TGTGCCAGCTCACCAGGACTAGTAAGCACAGATACG. Its protein product is CASSPGLVSTDT. Given in full, the CDR3 is CASSPGLVSTDTQYF.

There are many counts of this clone. The read terminates 3 residues ahead of where the CDR3 ends, so the germline J gene completes it. The chain couples TRBV4-1 to TRBJ1-1; TRBD1 matches 8 bases. V lost 0 bases to trimming and J lost 1 base; unmatched junction nucleotides: 4. CDR3 length: 16 amino acids. Germline assignment: CDR1 MGHRA and CDR2 YSYEKL. CDR3 sequence: CASSQDRTGTNTEAFF. The CDR3 bases that were read are TGCGCCAGCAGCCAAGATAGGACAGGGACGAACACTGAA.

This clone was found many times. The read ends 3 residues early relative to the CDR3; the germline J gene fills the gap. The gene calls are TRBV7-6 and TRBJ2-3; 15 nucleotides match TRBD2. Germline V gene data show CDR1 as SGHVS and CDR2 as FNYEAQ. The CDR3 length is 18 residues. With V trimmed by 5 bases and J by 4 bases, 10 bases remained unmatched. The sequenced CDR3 bases are TGTGCCAGCAGCGGATGGACTAGCGGGAGGGCGAGGGCAGATACG. It encodes CASSGWTSGRARADT. The CDR3 in its entirety is CASSGWTSGRARADTQYF. Using reference TRBV7-6 and TRBJ2-3 for the parts outside the CDR3, the full variable domain is GAGVSQSPRYKVTKRGQDVALRCDPISGHVSLYWYRQALGQGPEFLTYFNYEAQQDKSGLPNDRFSAERPEGSISTLTIQRTEQRDSAMYRCASSGWTSGRARADTQYFGPGTRLTVL.

On this clone: The read stops 3 residues short of the end of the CDR3; the missing end is completed from the germline J gene. The chain recombines TRBV6-2 or TRBV6-3 with TRBJ2-1; 8 positions agree with TRBD1. The junction had 8 bases not matched to a gene; V was cut back by 2 bases and J by 2 bases. CDR1 and CDR2 (germline): MNHEY, SVGEGT. The CDR3 runs 17 residues. The CDR3 sequence is CASSYPGGRGPYNEQFF. CDR3 DNA (partial): TGTGCCAGCAGTTACCCCGGAGGCAGGGGGCCCTACAATGAG.

This clone has just a few counts. The read terminates 3 residues ahead of where the CDR3 ends, so the germline J gene completes it. The chain joins TRBV7-9 to TRBJ2-5; possible D gene TRBD1, 6 bases. This CDR3 comprises 14 residues. Per germline, CDR1 SEHNR and CDR2 FQNEAQ (reference sequence). Between the trimmed V and J ends, which lost 3 bases and 1 base, there was a span of 9 bases. CDR3 DNA (partial): TGTGCCAGCAGCTTGGACAGAGCCCAAGAGACC. Translating gives CASSLDRAQET. The whole CDR3 reads CASSLDRAQETQYF.

With regard to this clone: The read stops 3 residues short of the end of the CDR3; the missing end is completed from the germline J gene. V gene TRBV20-1 combines with J gene TRBJ1-4; D is undetermined. CDR1 and CDR2 from the germline V gene are DFQATT and SNEGSKA (reference sequence). Trimming took 6 bases from V and 5 from J, leaving 13 bases between them. The length of the CDR3 is 13 residues. The sequenced part of the CDR3 DNA is TGCAGTGCCTCCAAAACGCTAAATGAAAAA. Protein: CSASKTLNEK. The CDR3 in its entirety is CSASKTLNEKLFF.

This clone was picked up many times. The read ends 3 residues early relative to the CDR3; the germline J gene fills the gap. The J gene is TRBJ2-1, the V gene TRBV20-1, with 10 bases matching TRBD2. This CDR3 has 16 residues. J gave up 8 bases and V 1 base, and 11 bases lay outside the gene matches. Germline CDR1 reads DFQATT; CDR2 reads SNEGSKA (reference sequence). The covered CDR3 bases are TGCAGTGCTAGAGCCCACACTAGCGGGGCCGGGGATGAG. Its translation is CSARAHTSGAGDE. The full CDR3 protein is CSARAHTSGAGDEQFF.

In regard to this clone: The read terminates 3 residues ahead of where the CDR3 ends, so the germline J gene completes it. V is TRBV18 and J is TRBJ2-5; TRBD2 matches at 16 bases. Per the germline V gene, CDR1 is KGHSH and CDR2 is LQKENI. The CDR3 sequence is 18 residues long. V was pared by 1 base and J by 5 bases, with 7 bases of the junction left unmatched. The DNA read from the CDR3 is TGTGCCAGCTCACCACAGGGACTAGCGGGAGGGCCAAAGGAGACC. This codes for CASSPQGLAGGPKET. The CDR3 reads in full as CASSPQGLAGGPKETQYF.